These 25 T cell receptor beta chains share one sample of origin, sequenced in a study of T-cell memory formation after mild COVID-19. TCRdb re-derived calls from the 5' RACE reads in MiXCR, one entry per CDR3 protein. This sample carries 430,000 or so distinct CDR3 sequences, around 27% of them seen once, and the ten largest clones take around 12%. The material sequenced was PBMCs or a T cell subset sorted from them (not recorded which). The receptors stem from an adult woman who had mild COVID-19 (a few samples of this study predate the infection). Cell type and time point are not known.

The table lists this clonotype with a count of one. Germline and junction disagree at one end, which may indicate a read error. V gene TRBV27 combines with J gene TRBJ2-1, with TRBD2 matching 11 bases. The CDR3 runs 16 residues. Looked up from germline, CDR1 is MNHEY and CDR2 is SMNVEV (reference sequence). The CDR3 loop reads CARSLGTSGNYNEQFF. The CDR3 DNA follows: TGTGCCAGAAGTTTAGGGACTAGCGGAAACTACAATGAGCAGTTCTTC.

The table lists this clonotype with a few counts. V gene TRBV24-1 combines with J gene TRBJ2-1, with D hard to call. V was shortened by 6 bases and J by 0 bases, with 11 bases between the two germline ends. CDR3 length equals 15 residues. CDR1 and CDR2 (germline): KGHDR, SFDVKD. DNA for the CDR3: TGTGCCACCAGTACCTACTCGTCCTCCTACAATGAGCAGTTCTTC. This codes for CATSTYSSSYNEQFF.

This clonotype was observed a handful of times. This chain uses TRBV5-6 with TRBJ1-5; D gene unclear. The CDR3 spans 16 residues. Per germline, CDR1 SGHDT and CDR2 YYEEEE. V was clipped by 0 bases and J by 2 bases, with 12 bases between them. CDR3: CASSLGGPIGNQPQHF. The DNA of the CDR3 is TGTGCCAGCAGCTTGGGCGGACCGATAGGCAATCAGCCCCAGCATTTT.

The chain links TRBV7-8 to TRBJ2-3, with TRBD1 matching 8 bases. V shed 5 bases and J 1 base; nucleotides not matched to a gene: 5. This CDR3 has 15 amino acids. The V gene's germline CDR1 is SGHVS and CDR2 FQNEAQ. The CDR3 protein is CASSDRGRGTDTQYF. CDR3 in DNA: TGTGCCAGCAGCGACAGGGGTCGGGGCACAGATACGCAGTATTTT.

This clonotype has a handful of counts. J is TRBJ2-7 and V is TRBV27; possibly TRBD1 or TRBD2 for D (5 bases each). V was trimmed by 2 bases and J by 1 base, leaving 9 bases between them. Germline CDR1 MNHEY, CDR2 SMNVEV (reference sequence). The CDR3 length is 14 residues. The DNA of the CDR3 is TGTGCCAGCAGTTTAATGGGGGTTTCCTACGAGCAGTACTTC. It encodes CASSLMGVSYEQYF.

This clonotype has more than one count but fewer than ten. The rearrangement joins TRBV4-1 to TRBJ2-3; 9 bases match TRBD2. J was trimmed by 1 base and V by 0 bases; bases with no gene match: 5. CDR1 and CDR2 from the germline V gene are MGHRA and YSYEKL. The CDR3 covers 17 residues. The CDR3 here is CASSQERGGQGTDTQYF. In DNA, the CDR3 is TGCGCCAGCAGCCAAGAGCGGGGGGGCCAGGGCACAGATACGCAGTATTTT.

V gene TRBV2 combines with J gene TRBJ2-1, with unresolved D. Germline V gene data show CDR1 as SNHLY and CDR2 as FYNNEI. Between the trimmed V and J ends, which lost 2 bases and 10 bases, there was a span of 15 bases. The CDR3 spans 14 residues. CDR3 loop: CASSEFVESAEQFF. The CDR3, as DNA: TGTGCCAGCAGTGAATTCGTAGAATCGGCGGAGCAGTTCTTC.

J is TRBJ1-1 and V is TRBV30; the D is unclear. Per germline, CDR1 GTSNPN and CDR2 SVGIG (reference sequence). This CDR3 comprises 14 residues. With 0 bases removed from V and 0 bases from J, the gap between germline ends came to 8 bases. This CDR3 is CAWSVLSVNTEAFF. CDR3 sequence (DNA): TGTGCCTGGAGTGTATTATCAGTGAACACTGAAGCTTTCTTT.

V usage is TRBV12-3 or TRBV12-4 and J usage is TRBJ2-3, with 7 bases lining up with TRBD2. Unmatched junction bases numbered 8, after V lost 5 bases and J lost 9 bases. The CDR3 consists of 13 residues. This CDR3 reads CASSPGEGMTQYF. The DNA of the CDR3 is TGTGCCAGCAGTCCCGGGGAGGGGATGACGCAGTATTTT.

This clonotype has just a few counts. This chain uses TRBV10-3 with TRBJ2-2; 10 nucleotides line up with TRBD2. CDR1 is ENHRY and CDR2 is SYGVKD in the germline V gene. V was pared by 7 bases and J by 6 bases, with 2 bases of the junction left unmatched. CDR3 length: 13 residues. The chain's CDR3 is CAIKLAGSGELFF. As DNA, the CDR3 is TGTGCCATCAAACTAGCGGGATCCGGGGAGCTGTTTTTT.

The chain joins TRBV7-9 to TRBJ1-2; D might be TRBD1 (5 bases). The CDR3 has 13 amino acids. Germline V gene data show CDR1 as SEHNR and CDR2 as FQNEAQ (reference sequence). The V end lost 5 bases, the J end lost 9 bases, and 16 bases lay between the germline ends. CDR3 amino acids: CASSPGEGLSYTF. The CDR3 nucleotides are TGTGCCAGCAGCCCCGGGGAGGGACTGAGCTACACCTTC. The variable domain in full, completed from reference TRBV7-9 and TRBJ1-2, reads DTGVSQNPRHKITKRGQNVTFRCDPISEHNRLYWYRQTLGQGPEFLTYFQNEAQLEKSRLLSDRFSAERPKGSFSTLEIQRTEQGDSAMYLCASSPGEGLSYTFGSGTRLTVV.

The chain combines TRBV5-1 with TRBJ1-1; D ambiguous. CDR3 length: 15 residues. Trimming cost V 0 bases and J 1 base, with 10 bases left between them. Germline-derived CDR1 and CDR2 are SGHRS and YFSETQ. As DNA, the CDR3 is TGCGCCAGCAGCTTGGTATACTCCCAGAACACTGAAGCTTTCTTT. Its translation is CASSLVYSQNTEAFF.

The gene calls are TRBV20-1 and TRBJ1-5, with 7 bases matching TRBD1. CDR3 length: 14 amino acids. V trimming: 5 bases; J trimming: 4 bases; junction bases outside the gene matches: 8. Germline CDR1 and CDR2: DFQATT and SNEGSKA (reference sequence). In DNA form, the CDR3 reads TGCAGTGCTTTTACAGGGGCGCGTAATCAGCCCCAGCATTTT. Translation: CSAFTGARNQPQHF.

This chain connects TRBV5-1 to TRBJ2-7, with D perhaps being TRBD1 or TRBD2 (5 bases each). The CDR3 loop spans 14 amino acids. Germline loops: CDR1 SGHRS, CDR2 YFSETQ. V was pared by 2 bases and J by 5 bases, with 14 bases between. CDR3 in DNA: TGCGCCAGCAGCTTAGGGACGTCTTCCGACGAGCAGTACTTC. Its protein product is CASSLGTSSDEQYF.

The chain employs TRBV6-1 and TRBJ1-1; 7 nucleotides line up with TRBD1. The CDR3 sequence is 18 residues long. Trimming at V came to 5 bases and at J to 4 bases, leaving 19 bases not matched to a gene. Germline-derived CDR1 and CDR2 are MNHNS and SASEGT. CDR3 in amino acids: CASSLRTGGQRSTTEAFF. CDR3 sequence (DNA): TGTGCCAGCAGTCTTCGGACAGGCGGTCAACGATCGACCACTGAAGCTTTCTTT.

This clonotype was observed a handful of times. The V and J genes are TRBV12-3 or TRBV12-4 and TRBJ1-1; tentatively, D is TRBD1 (5 bases). The V end was cut by 6 bases, the J end by 5 bases, with 13 bases between. CDR3 length equals 13 residues. The DNA of the CDR3 is TGTGCCAGCAGGCGTCAGGGAGATACTGAAGCTTTCTTT. Its protein product is CASRRQGDTEAFF.

This chain links TRBV7-9 with TRBJ1-1; TRBD1 is a possible D gene (5 bases). CDR3 length: 18 residues. Trimming cost V 1 base and J 1 base, with 19 bases left between them. CDR1 SEHNR and CDR2 FQNEAQ come from the germline V gene (reference sequence). The CDR3 sequence: CASSLGWAGKGRNTEAFF. CDR3 coding DNA: TGTGCCAGCAGCTTAGGATGGGCAGGGAAGGGGAGGAACACTGAAGCTTTCTTT.

This sequence joins TRBV6-1 and TRBJ2-4; no definite D call. Germline CDR1 is MNHNS and CDR2 is SASEGT. The CDR3 consists of 13 residues. V was shortened by 3 bases and J by 0 bases, with 3 bases between the two germline ends. CDR3 amino acids: CASSELAKNIQYF. In nucleotides, the CDR3 is TGTGCCAGCAGTGAGTTAGCCAAAAACATTCAGTACTTC.

This clonotype was observed a handful of times. The V gene is TRBV6-5, the J gene TRBJ2-3; D gene uncertain. CDR3 length equals 14 residues. Trimming removed 6 bases at V and 6 bases at J, with 16 bases between. Germline CDR1 is MNHEY and CDR2 is SVGAGI. CDR3 sequence reads: CASRGPTDVDTQYF. DNA for the CDR3: TGTGCCAGCAGGGGCCCGACCGATGTCGATACGCAGTATTTT.

This chain uses TRBV4-2 with TRBJ1-1; a possible D gene is TRBD1 (5 bases). Trimming removed 3 bases from V and 7 bases from J, with 18 bases in between. This CDR3 spans 15 amino acids. Germline V gene data show CDR1 as LGHNA and CDR2 as YNFKEQ. The CDR3 loop reads CASSQESALRVEAFF. The DNA of the CDR3 is TGTGCCAGCAGCCAGGAATCGGCCCTCAGGGTTGAAGCTTTCTTT.

The gene calls are TRBV6-5 and TRBJ2-2; D tentatively fits TRBD1 or TRBD2 (5 bases each). Germline CDR1 reads MNHEY; CDR2 reads SVGAGI. The CDR3 runs to 14 residues. With 6 bases removed from V and 6 bases from J, the gap between germline ends came to 14 bases. The CDR3 bases are TGTGCCAGCAGACTCAGGGAGATGGCCGGGGAGCTGTTTTTT. This encodes CASRLREMAGELFF.

The chain carries TRBV6-1 and TRBJ2-3; 8 nucleotides line up with TRBD2. The CDR3 covers 14 residues. V shed 4 bases, J shed 5 bases, and the junction held 5 bases outside the gene matches. Germline V lookup: CDR1 MNHNS, CDR2 SASEGT. This chain's CDR3 is CASSGSGRGDTQYF. CDR3 in DNA: TGTGCCAGCAGTGGTTCCGGGAGGGGAGATACGCAGTATTTT.

V is TRBV21-1 and J is TRBJ1-5; the table's D call of TRBD1 was not tested on the DNA. TRBV21-1 is a known pseudogene. The CDR3 spans 17 residues. CDR3 residues: CASSMGRGTYSNQPQHF. CDR3 nucleotide sequence: TGTGCCAGCAGCATGGGCAGGGGGACCTATAGCAATCAGCCCCAGCATTTT.

The chain employs TRBV12-3 or TRBV12-4 and TRBJ2-1, with 7 bases lining up with TRBD2. The V gene end was trimmed by 8 bases and the J gene end by 7 bases; junction bases not matched to a gene: 2. This CDR3 is built from 11 residues. CDR3 loop: CASGRDNEQFF. In DNA, the CDR3 is TGTGCCAGCGGGAGGGATAATGAGCAGTTCTTC.

The genes are TRBV9 and TRBJ2-5; D remains unclear. V was shortened by 0 bases and J by 2 bases, with 8 bases between the two germline ends. This CDR3 region has 14 residues. The germline V gene encodes CDR1 SGDLS and CDR2 YYNGEE. CDR3 residues: CASSVENRQETQYF. The CDR3 coding sequence is TGTGCCAGCAGCGTAGAGAATAGACAAGAGACCCAGTACTTC. Full variable domain (missing parts from reference TRBV9 and TRBJ2-5): DSGVTQTPKHLITATGQRVTLRCSPRSGDLSVYWYQQSLDQGLQFLIQYYNGEERAKGNILERFSAQQFPDLHSELNLSSLELGDSALYFCASSVENRQETQYFGPGTRLLVL.